The rows below give T cell receptor beta chains drawn from one sample of a study of CD8 T cells in Susac syndrome. TCRdb fed the immunoSEQ multiplex PCR reads into MiXCR, producing one record per CDR3 protein. The sample lists about 300,000 distinct CDR3 sequences, about nine tenths occurring once. The specimen sequenced was CD8+ T cells from PBMCs. The receptor source for this set is a human donor with multiple sclerosis. CDR3s include the opening cysteine and the closing phenylalanine or tryptophan. The order of the fields is D gene, J gene, V gene, clone size, CDR3 protein, CDR3 DNA. A D gene is named only where the DNA matches it firmly. Only part of the rows carry a size: once, few, many, or a class if the clone is expanded.

- | TRBJ1-1 | TRBV6-1 | - | CASRIGQYTEAFF | TGTGCCAGCAGAATCGGACAATACACTGAAGCTTTCTTT
TRBD1 | TRBJ2-7 | TRBV4-2 | - | CASSQKSGQESYEQYF | TGTGCCAGCAGCCAAAAGTCGGGACAGGAATCCTACGAGCAGTACTTC
- | TRBJ2-5 | TRBV4-3 | - | CASSQVLLAQETQYF | TGCGCCAGCAGCCAAGTTTTACTAGCTCAAGAGACCCAGTACTTC
- | TRBJ2-1 | TRBV14 | - | CASSQVGIEQFF | TGTGCCAGCAGCCAGGTGGGGATTGAGCAGTTCTTC
- | TRBJ2-1 | TRBV6-4 | - | CASSDSARDPWDEQFF | TGTGCCAGCAGTGACTCTGCGAGAGACCCTTGGGATGAGCAGTTCTTC
TRBD1 | TRBJ1-2 | TRBV12-3/TRBV12-4 | - | CASSPGQRNYGYTF | TGTGCCAGCAGCCCGGGACAGAGAAACTATGGCTACACCTTC
TRBD1 | TRBJ2-7 | TRBV15 | - | CATSNPGQTYEQYF | TGTGCCACCAGCAATCCGGGACAGACCTACGAGCAGTACTTC
- | TRBJ2-7 | TRBV13 | - | CASSLRGARYEQYF | TGTGCCAGCAGCTTAAGGGGGGCGCGCTACGAGCAGTACTTC
- | TRBJ2-7 | TRBV9 | - | CASSVGRASSYEQYF | TGTGCCAGCAGCGTGGGCAGGGCCTCTTCCTACGAGCAGTACTTC
- | TRBJ1-1 | TRBV5-1 | - | CASSLATGDTEAFF | TGCGCCAGCAGCTTGGCGACAGGCGACACTGAAGCTTTCTTT
- | TRBJ2-7 | TRBV6-5 | - | CASALKRLYYEQYF | TGTGCCAGCGCCCTGAAGAGACTATACTACGAGCAGTACTTC
TRBD2 | TRBJ2-3 | TRBV4-1 | - | CASSQVGGSTDTQYF | TGCGCCAGCAGCCAAGTGGGGGGGAGCACAGATACGCAGTATTTT
- | TRBJ2-7 | TRBV28 | - | CAISIRGPYEQYF | TGTGCCATCTCAATCCGGGGCCCCTACGAGCAGTACTTC
TRBD2 | TRBJ2-1 | TRBV4-3 | few | CASSQEGTSGEQFF | TGCGCCAGCAGCCAAGAAGGGACTAGCGGAGAGCAGTTCTTC
TRBD1 | TRBJ1-2 | TRBV27 | - | CASSVDRANYGYTF | TGTGCCAGCAGTGTGGACAGGGCTAACTATGGCTACACCTTC
TRBD1 | TRBJ2-5 | TRBV11-2 | - | CASSRYGTGQETQYF | TGTGCCAGCAGCCGATATGGGACAGGGCAAGAGACCCAGTACTTC
TRBD1 | TRBJ1-2 | TRBV12-3/TRBV12-4 | - | CASSNRGYGYTF | TGTGCCAGCAGTAACAGGGGCTATGGCTACACCTTC
TRBD1 | TRBJ1-4 | TRBV28 | - | CASSLRTGPLATNEKLFF | TGTGCCAGCAGTTTACGGACAGGGCCCCTTGCAACTAATGAAAAACTGTTTTTT
- | TRBJ2-1 | TRBV4-3 | once | CASRSFGNEQFF | TGCGCCAGCAGGAGTTTCGGGAATGAGCAGTTCTTC
TRBD2 | TRBJ2-3 | TRBV14 | - | CASSRLAGATDTQYF | TGTGCCAGCAGCAGACTAGCGGGGGCCACAGATACGCAGTATTTT
- | TRBJ1-5 | TRBV9 | - | CASSPGDASNQPQHF | TGTGCCAGCAGCCCAGGGGACGCAAGCAATCAGCCCCAGCATTTT
- | TRBJ1-1 | TRBV20-1 | - | CSALRVEGKAFF | TGCAGTGCCCTGAGGGTCGAAGGGAAAGCTTTCTTT
- | TRBJ2-3 | TRBV27 | few | CASSLAFRVDTQYF | TGTGCCAGCAGTTTAGCGTTCAGGGTCGATACGCAGTATTTT
TRBD2 | TRBJ2-2 | TRBV4-3 | - | CASSQDPSGGAGELFF | TGCGCCAGCAGCCAAGATCCTAGCGGGGGGGCAGGGGAGCTGTTTTTT